This T cell receptor (beta chain) was retrieved from a study of T cells expressing NK-cell markers. TCRdb reprocessed the 5' RACE reads and keeps a single row for each CDR3 protein, giving no DNA. The table for this sample gives about 430,000 distinct CDR3 sequences. CDR1 LGHDT and CDR2 YNNKEL come from the germline V gene (reference sequence). The CDR3 loop spans 15 amino acids. The material sequenced was blood T cells: a sorted CD56 or NKG2C T cell subset, CD4+ or CD8+ T cells, or bulk PBMC T cells (not recorded which). This chain uses TRBV3-1 with TRBJ2-5; lacking DNA, the TRBD1 call made by TCRdb goes unchecked. The TCR comes from a woman in her forties or fifties in good health. This CDR3 reads CASSQEGGRQETQYF.